There are a few counts of the clone carrying this TCR beta chain. These data originate in a study of early T cells in non-severe SARS-CoV-2 infection. Unique molecular identifiers were added to individual cDNA molecules. One entry per CDR3 protein, called by TCRdb with MiXCR from the 5' RACE reads. Of some 64,000 distinct CDR3 sequences listed, 9% to 10% are singletons. CDR1 and CDR2 from the germline V gene are SGHNT and YYREEE (reference sequence). This CDR3 spans 13 amino acids. V lost 0 bases, J lost 8 bases, and 12 bases lay in between. The rearrangement joins TRBV5-4 to TRBJ2-7; D is tentatively TRBD1 or TRBD2 (5 bases each). The receptor's source is an adult who was a healthcare worker with PCR-confirmed SARS-CoV-2 infection or an uninfected control (not recorded which). Sample: whole blood, taken at baseline. The CDR3 loop reads CASSLARAGQQYF. CDR3 bases: TGTGCCAGCAGCTTGGCGAGGGCAGGGCAGCAGTACTTC.